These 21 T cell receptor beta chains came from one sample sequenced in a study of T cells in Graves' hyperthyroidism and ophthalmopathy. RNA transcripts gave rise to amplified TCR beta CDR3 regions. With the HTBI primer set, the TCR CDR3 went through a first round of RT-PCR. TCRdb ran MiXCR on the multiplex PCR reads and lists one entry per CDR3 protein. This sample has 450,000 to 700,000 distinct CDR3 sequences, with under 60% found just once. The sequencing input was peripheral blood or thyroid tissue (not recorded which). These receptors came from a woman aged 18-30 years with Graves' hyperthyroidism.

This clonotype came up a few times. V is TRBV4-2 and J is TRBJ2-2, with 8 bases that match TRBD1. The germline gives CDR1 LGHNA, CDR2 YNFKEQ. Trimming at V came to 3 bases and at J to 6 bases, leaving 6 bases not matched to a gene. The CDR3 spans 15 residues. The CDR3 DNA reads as TGTGCCAGCAGCCATGGGACAGGTCCCGCCGGGGAGCTGTTTTTT. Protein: CASSHGTGPAGELFF.

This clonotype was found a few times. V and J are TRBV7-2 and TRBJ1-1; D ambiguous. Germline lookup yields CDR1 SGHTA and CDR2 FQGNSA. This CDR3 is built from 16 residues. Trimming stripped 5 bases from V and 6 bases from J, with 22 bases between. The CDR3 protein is CASSHPQIAGTPEAFF. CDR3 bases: TGTGCCAGCAGCCACCCCCAAATAGCTGGAACCCCTGAAGCTTTCTTT. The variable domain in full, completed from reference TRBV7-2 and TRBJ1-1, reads GAGVSQSPSNKVTEKGKDVELRCDPISGHTALYWYRQSLGQGLEFLIYFQGNSAPDKSGLPSDRFSAERTGGSVSTLTIQRTQQEDSAVYLCASSHPQIAGTPEAFFGQGTRLTVV.

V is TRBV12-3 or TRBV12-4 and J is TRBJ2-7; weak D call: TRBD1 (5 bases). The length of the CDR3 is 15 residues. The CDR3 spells CVGRHSGIVAYEQYF. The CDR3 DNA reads TGTGTCGGCAGACATTCAGGGATTGTTGCTTACGAGCAGTACTTC.

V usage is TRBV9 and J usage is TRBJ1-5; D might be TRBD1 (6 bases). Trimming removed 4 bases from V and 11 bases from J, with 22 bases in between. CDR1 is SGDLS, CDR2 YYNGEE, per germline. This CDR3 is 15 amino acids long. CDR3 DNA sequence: TGTGCCAGCAGCCTCTTTATAGGGGGGAGCCAGACCCAGCATTTT. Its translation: CASSLFIGGSQTQHF.

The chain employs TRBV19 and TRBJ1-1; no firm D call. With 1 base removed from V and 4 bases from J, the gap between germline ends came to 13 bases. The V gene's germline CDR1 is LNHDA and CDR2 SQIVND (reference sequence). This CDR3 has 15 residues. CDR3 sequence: CASSIGSGGSTEAFF. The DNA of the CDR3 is TGTGCCAGTAGTATAGGGAGCGGTGGGAGCACTGAAGCTTTCTTT.

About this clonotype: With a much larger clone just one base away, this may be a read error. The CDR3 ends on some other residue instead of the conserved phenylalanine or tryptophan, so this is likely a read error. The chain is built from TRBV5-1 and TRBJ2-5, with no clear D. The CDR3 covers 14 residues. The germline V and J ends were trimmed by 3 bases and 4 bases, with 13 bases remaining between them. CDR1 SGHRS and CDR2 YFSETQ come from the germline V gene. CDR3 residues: CASSSTLRSETQYL. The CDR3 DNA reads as TGCGCCAGCAGCTCGACATTGCGGTCAGAGACCCAGTACCTC.

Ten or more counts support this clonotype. The CDR3 region has the DNA TGTGCCAGCAGCTTTTACGGGATTGTTCCCTCCTACGAGCAGTACTTC. Protein sequence: CASSFYGIVPSYEQYF. The genes are TRBV7-8 and TRBJ2-7; weak D call: TRBD2 (5 bases). V gave up 3 bases and J gave up 0 bases, with 15 bases separating them. This CDR3 comprises 16 residues. Looked up from germline, CDR1 is SGHVS and CDR2 is FQNEAQ.

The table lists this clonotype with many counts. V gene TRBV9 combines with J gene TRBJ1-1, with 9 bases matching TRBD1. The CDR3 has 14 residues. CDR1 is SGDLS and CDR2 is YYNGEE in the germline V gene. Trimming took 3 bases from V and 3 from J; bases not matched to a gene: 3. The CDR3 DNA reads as TGTGCCAGCAGCGCCCGGGACAGGGACACTGAAGCTTTCTTT. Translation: CASSARDRDTEAFF.

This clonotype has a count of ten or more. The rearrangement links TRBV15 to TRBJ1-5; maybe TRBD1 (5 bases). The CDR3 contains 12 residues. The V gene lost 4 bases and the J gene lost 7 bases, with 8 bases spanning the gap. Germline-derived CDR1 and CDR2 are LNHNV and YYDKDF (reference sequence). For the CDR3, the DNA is TGTGCCACCAGCACAGGGAGGCAGCCCCAGCATTTT. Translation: CATSTGRQPQHF. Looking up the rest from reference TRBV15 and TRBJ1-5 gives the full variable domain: DAMVIQNPRYQVTQFGKPVTLSCSQTLNHNVMYWYQQKSSQAPKLLFHYYDKDFNNEADTPDNFQSRRPNTSFCFLDIRSPGLGDTAMYLCATSTGRQPQHFGDGTRLSIL.

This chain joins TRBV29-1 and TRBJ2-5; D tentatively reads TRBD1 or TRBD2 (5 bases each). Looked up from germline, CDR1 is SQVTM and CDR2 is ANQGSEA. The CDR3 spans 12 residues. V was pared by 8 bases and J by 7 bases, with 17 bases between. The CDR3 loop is CSSLGVVGTQYF. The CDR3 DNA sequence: TGCAGCAGCCTGGGGGTGGTGGGGACCCAGTACTTC.

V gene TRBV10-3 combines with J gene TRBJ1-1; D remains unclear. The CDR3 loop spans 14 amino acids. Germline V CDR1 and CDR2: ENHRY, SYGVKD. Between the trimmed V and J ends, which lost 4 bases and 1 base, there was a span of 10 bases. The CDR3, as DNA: TGTGCCATCAGTGCAGGCAGGTCGAACACTGAAGCTTTCTTT. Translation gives CAISAGRSNTEAFF.

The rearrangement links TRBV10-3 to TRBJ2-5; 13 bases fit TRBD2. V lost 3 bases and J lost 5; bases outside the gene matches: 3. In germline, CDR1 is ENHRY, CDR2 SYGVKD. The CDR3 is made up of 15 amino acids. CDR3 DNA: TGTGCCATCAGTGACACTAGCGGGAGGGAGGAGACCCAGTACTTC. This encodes CAISDTSGREETQYF.

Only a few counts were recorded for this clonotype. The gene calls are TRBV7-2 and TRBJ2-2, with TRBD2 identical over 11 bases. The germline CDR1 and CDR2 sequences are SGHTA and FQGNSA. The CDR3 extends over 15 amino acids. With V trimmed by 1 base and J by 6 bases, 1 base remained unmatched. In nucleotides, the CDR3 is TGTGCCAGCAGCTTAGTAGCGGGAGGGCCCGGGGAGCTGTTTTTT. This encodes CASSLVAGGPGELFF.

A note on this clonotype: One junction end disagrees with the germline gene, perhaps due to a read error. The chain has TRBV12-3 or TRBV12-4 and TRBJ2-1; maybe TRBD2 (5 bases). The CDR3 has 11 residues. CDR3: CASSDYDEQFF. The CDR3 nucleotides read TGTGCCAGCAGTGACTACGATGAGCAGTTCTTC.

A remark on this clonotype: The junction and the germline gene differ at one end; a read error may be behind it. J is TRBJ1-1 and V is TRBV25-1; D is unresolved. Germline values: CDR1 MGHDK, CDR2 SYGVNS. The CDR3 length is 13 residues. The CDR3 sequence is CASRPRMNTEAFF. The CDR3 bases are TGTGCTAGCAGACCGAGGATGAACACTGAAGCTTTCTTT.

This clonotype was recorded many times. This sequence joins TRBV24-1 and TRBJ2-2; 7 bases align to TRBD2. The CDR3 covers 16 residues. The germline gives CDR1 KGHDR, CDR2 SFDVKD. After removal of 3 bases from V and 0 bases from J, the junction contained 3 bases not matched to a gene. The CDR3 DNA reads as TGTGCCACCAGTGATCCGGGGAGGGCGAACACCGGGGAGCTGTTTTTT. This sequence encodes CATSDPGRANTGELFF.

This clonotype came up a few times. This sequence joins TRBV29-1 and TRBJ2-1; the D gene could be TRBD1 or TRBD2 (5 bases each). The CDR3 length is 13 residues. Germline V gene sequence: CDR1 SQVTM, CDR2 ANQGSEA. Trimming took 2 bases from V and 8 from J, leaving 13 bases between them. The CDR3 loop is CSVEYKGTDEQFF. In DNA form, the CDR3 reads TGCAGCGTTGAATACAAGGGGACGGATGAGCAGTTCTTC.

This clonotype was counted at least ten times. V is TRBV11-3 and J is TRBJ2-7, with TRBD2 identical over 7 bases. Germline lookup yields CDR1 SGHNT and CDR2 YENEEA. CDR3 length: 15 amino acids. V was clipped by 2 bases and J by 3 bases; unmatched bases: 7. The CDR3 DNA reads TGTGCCAGCAGCTTAACGGGAGGCGCGCTCTACGAGCAGTACTTC. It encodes CASSLTGGALYEQYF.

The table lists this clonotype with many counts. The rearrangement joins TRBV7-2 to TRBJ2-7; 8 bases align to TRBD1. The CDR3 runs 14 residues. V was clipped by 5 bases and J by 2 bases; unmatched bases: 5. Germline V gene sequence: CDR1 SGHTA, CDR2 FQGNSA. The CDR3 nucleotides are TGTGCCAGCAGCGCGGACAGGGAAGCCTACGAGCAGTACTTC. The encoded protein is CASSADREAYEQYF. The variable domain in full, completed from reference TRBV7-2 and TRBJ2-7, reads GAGVSQSPSNKVTEKGKDVELRCDPISGHTALYWYRQSLGQGLEFLIYFQGNSAPDKSGLPSDRFSAERTGGSVSTLTIQRTQQEDSAVYLCASSADREAYEQYFGPGTRLTVT.

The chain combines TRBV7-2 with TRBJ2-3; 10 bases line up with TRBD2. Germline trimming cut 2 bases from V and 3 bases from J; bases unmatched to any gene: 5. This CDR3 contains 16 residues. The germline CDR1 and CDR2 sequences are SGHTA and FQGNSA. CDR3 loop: CASSLSSSGRTDTQYF. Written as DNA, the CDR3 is TGTGCCAGCAGCTTAAGTAGTAGCGGGAGGACAGATACGCAGTATTTT.

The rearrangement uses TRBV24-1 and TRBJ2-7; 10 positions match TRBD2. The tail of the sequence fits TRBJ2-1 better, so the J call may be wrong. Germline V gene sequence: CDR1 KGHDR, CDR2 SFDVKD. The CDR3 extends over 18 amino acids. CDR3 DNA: TGTGCCACCAGTGGGGGACACTCCGGGACTAGCGAATACAATGAGCAGTTCTTC. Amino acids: CATSGGHSGTSEYNEQFF.